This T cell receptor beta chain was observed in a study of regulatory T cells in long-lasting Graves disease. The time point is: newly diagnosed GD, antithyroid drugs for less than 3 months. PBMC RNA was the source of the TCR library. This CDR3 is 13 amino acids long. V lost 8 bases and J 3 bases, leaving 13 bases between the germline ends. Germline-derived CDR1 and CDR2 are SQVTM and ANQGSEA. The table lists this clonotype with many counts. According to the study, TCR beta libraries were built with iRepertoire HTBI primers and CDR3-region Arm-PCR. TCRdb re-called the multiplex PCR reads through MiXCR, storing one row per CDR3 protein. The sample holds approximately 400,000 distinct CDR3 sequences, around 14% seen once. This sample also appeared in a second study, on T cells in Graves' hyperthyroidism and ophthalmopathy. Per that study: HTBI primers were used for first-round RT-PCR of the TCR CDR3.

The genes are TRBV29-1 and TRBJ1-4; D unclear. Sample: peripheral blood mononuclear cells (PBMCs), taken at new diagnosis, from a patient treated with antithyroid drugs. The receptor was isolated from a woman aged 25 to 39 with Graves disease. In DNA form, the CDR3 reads TGCAGCTGCTCTTCCTTATCTAATGAAAAACTGTTTTTT. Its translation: CSCSSLSNEKLFF.